This paragraph reports one T cell receptor beta chain. The record originates from a study of identical twins' blood T cells. Germline V gene lookup returns CDR1 MNHEY and CDR2 SMNVEV (reference sequence). The V gene lost 6 bases and the J gene lost 0 bases, with 22 bases spanning the gap. The CDR3 totals 18 residues. In TCRdb, the 5' RACE reads were re-called with MiXCR into one record per CDR3 protein. The repertoire includes a few hundred thousand distinct CDR3 sequences, approximately 30% of them detected once, and about 6% sits in the top ten. Sequencing was performed on PBMCs. The rearrangement links TRBV27 to TRBJ2-3, with D perhaps being TRBD1 or TRBD2 (5 bases each). This receptor was obtained from a woman aged 18 to 55 in good health. The CDR3 coding sequence is TGTGCCAGCAGCCCAGGGCCGGGGCGATCAACTAGCACAGATACGCAGTATTTT. Translated, it gives CASSPGPGRSTSTDTQYF.